One and the same sample provided the 19 T cell receptor beta chains below, sequenced in a study of T cells in Graves' hyperthyroidism and ophthalmopathy. Researchers amplified the TCR beta CDR3 regions from RNA transcripts. RT-PCR in the first round (using the HTBI primer set) targeted the TCR CDR3. TCRdb recomputed calls from the multiplex PCR reads with MiXCR, one row per CDR3 protein. The table shows 550,000 to 650,000 distinct CDR3 sequences, with about 14% occurring only once. What was sequenced was blood. These receptors all come from a woman aged 25-40 years with Graves' hyperthyroidism that later progressed to Graves' ophthalmopathy.

This clonotype was seen ten or more times. The chain links TRBV3-1 to TRBJ1-1, with TRBD1 as a possible D gene (5 bases). The CDR3 sequence is 15 residues long. CDR1 is LGHDT and CDR2 is YNNKEL in the germline V gene (reference sequence). V lost 3 bases, J lost 1 base, and 12 bases lay in between. The CDR3 sequence: CASSQRQSGNTEAFF. CDR3 bases: TGTGCCAGCAGCCAGCGACAGTCAGGGAACACTGAAGCTTTCTTT.

Worth noting for this clonotype: Germline and junction disagree at one end, which may indicate a read error. CDR3 in amino acids: CSARPRGPTRDNEQLF. CDR3 nucleotides: TGCAGTGCTAGGCCCCGGGGACCCACCAGGGACAATGAGCAGCTCTTC. The chain is built from TRBV20-1 and TRBJ2-1; possibly TRBD1 for D (6 bases). There are 16 residues in the CDR3. Germline V gene data show CDR1 as DFQATT and CDR2 as SNEGSKA (reference sequence).

This clonotype was seen a handful of times. The chain uses TRBV27 and TRBJ2-1, with 8 nucleotides matching TRBD2. Germline CDR1 and CDR2: MNHEY and SMNVEV (reference sequence). The CDR3 has 15 amino acids. Trimming cost V 4 bases and J 2 bases; bases outside gene matches: 4. The CDR3 loop reads CASSWVSGTYNEQFF. The CDR3 DNA reads TGTGCCAGCAGTTGGGTTAGCGGGACCTACAATGAGCAGTTCTTC.

Ten or more counts support this clonotype. The CDR3 here is CASSLRDRVYEKLFF. The CDR3 DNA is TGTGCCAGCAGCCTCCGGGACAGGGTATATGAAAAACTGTTTTTT. This chain joins TRBV13 and TRBJ1-4, with 9 bases fitting TRBD1. The trim removed 5 bases at V and 6 bases at J, leaving 7 bases unmatched. Germline CDR1 and CDR2: PRHDT and FYEKMQ (reference sequence). The CDR3 has 15 amino acids.

This clonotype was picked up many times. The J gene is TRBJ2-4, the V gene TRBV28, with TRBD2 as a possible D gene (6 bases). This CDR3 region has 17 residues. Germline lookup yields CDR1 MDHEN and CDR2 SYDVKM. V lost 3 bases and J 0 bases, leaving 15 bases between the germline ends. Written as DNA, the CDR3 is TGTGCCAGCAGTTTGGTTGGGTTAGCGGTAGCCAAAAACATTCAGTACTTC. This gives the protein CASSLVGLAVAKNIQYF. Full variable domain (remainder filled in from reference TRBV28 and TRBJ2-4): DVKVTQSSRYLVKRTGEKVFLECVQDMDHENMFWYRQDPGLGLRLIYFSYDVKMKEKGDIPEGYSVSREKKERFSLILESASTNQTSMYLCASSLVGLAVAKNIQYFGAGTRLSVL.

This rearrangement joins TRBV7-2 to TRBJ2-1, with 7 bases identical to TRBD1. The germline gives CDR1 SGHTA, CDR2 FQGNSA. The CDR3 extends over 16 amino acids. V was clipped by 0 bases and J by 0 bases; unmatched bases: 2. The CDR3 region is CASSLADRVSYNEQFF. The CDR3 DNA reads as TGTGCCAGCAGCTTAGCAGACAGGGTCTCCTACAATGAGCAGTTCTTC.

As concerns this clonotype: One base away lies a much larger clone, so this may be a sequencing read error. The chain couples TRBV7-9 to TRBJ1-4, with D possibly TRBD1 on 5 matching bases. CDR3 length equals 15 residues. Germline CDR1 and CDR2: SEHNR and FQNEAQ (reference sequence). The CDR3 reads CSSSSTGTDNEKLFF. CDR3 coding DNA: TGTTCCAGCAGCAGTACGGGGACCGATAATGAAAAACTGTTTTTT.

Of note for this clonotype: One base away lies a much larger clone, so this may be a sequencing read error. The CDR3: CAIRGTSGSSADTQYF. CDR3 DNA sequence: TGTGCCATCAGGGGGACTAGCGGGAGTTCCGCAGATACGCAGTATTTT. The V gene is TRBV24-1, the J gene TRBJ2-3; TRBD2 aligns across 14 bases. Germline assignment: CDR1 KGHDR and CDR2 SFDVKD. This CDR3 has 16 residues. V gave up 11 bases and J gave up 4 bases; unmatched junction bases: 10.

The table lists this clonotype with many counts. V gene TRBV20-1 combines with J gene TRBJ2-1; D unclear. The germline gives CDR1 DFQATT, CDR2 SNEGSKA (reference sequence). The V gene lost 0 bases and the J gene lost 6 bases, with 9 bases spanning the gap. The CDR3 is made up of 13 amino acids. The CDR3 DNA is TGCAGTGCTAGAGATGGGGTTTCCAATGAGCAGTTCTTC. Translation: CSARDGVSNEQFF.

This clonotype was recorded at least ten times. The chain recombines TRBV29-1 with TRBJ2-2; 7 nucleotides align to TRBD1. The V segment lost 4 bases and the J segment 1 base; nucleotides outside the gene matches: 0. The germline V gene encodes CDR1 SQVTM and CDR2 ANQGSEA. The CDR3 contains 13 residues. The CDR3 region has the DNA TGCAGCGTTGGGACAGGGAACACCGGGGAGCTGTTTTTT. Translation gives CSVGTGNTGELFF.

This clonotype was recorded at least ten times. This chain joins TRBV20-1 and TRBJ2-5, with D tentatively TRBD1 or TRBD2 (5 bases each). Germline V gene lookup returns CDR1 DFQATT and CDR2 SNEGSKA (reference sequence). V was clipped by 2 bases and J by 4 bases, with 14 bases between them. The CDR3 runs 14 residues. CDR3 bases: TGCAGTGCTAGACTCCCCATGAGGGGAGAGACCCAGTACTTC. Encoded protein: CSARLPMRGETQYF.

This clonotype was counted ten times or more. The chain recombines TRBV28 with TRBJ2-7; possibly TRBD1 for D (6 bases). Germline CDR1 reads MDHEN; CDR2 reads SYDVKM. The CDR3 is 13 amino acids. The germline V and J ends were trimmed by 8 bases and 5 bases, with 16 bases remaining between them. As DNA, the CDR3 is TGTGCCAGCGCCTACAGGGAACGCCACGAGCAGTACTTC. It yields the protein CASAYRERHEQYF.

The CDR3, as DNA: TGTGCCACCTTTAGTATTAACTATGGCTACACCTTC. Translated: CATFSINYGYTF. The chain has TRBV28 and TRBJ1-2; D is unclear. CDR1 and CDR2 (germline): MDHEN, SYDVKM. This CDR3 has 12 residues. V shed 10 bases and J shed 1 base, with 10 bases lying between them.

A remark on this clonotype: This could be a read error, since a much larger clone is one nucleotide away. The chain is built from TRBV7-2 and TRBJ2-7, with 15 bases identical to TRBD2. The germline V gene encodes CDR1 SGHTA and CDR2 FQGNSA. This CDR3 comprises 17 residues. Trimming took 5 bases from V and 2 from J; bases not matched to a gene: 7. CDR3 DNA: TGTGCCAGCAGCCATTGGACTAGCGGGAGGGCCACCTACGAGCAGTACTTC. It yields the protein CASSHWTSGRATYEQYF.

This clonotype was found many times. V is TRBV5-1 and J is TRBJ2-3; 12 bases are a match to TRBD1. The germline V gene encodes CDR1 SGHRS and CDR2 YFSETQ. The CDR3 extends over 15 amino acids. V lost 3 bases to trimming and J lost 4 bases; unmatched junction nucleotides: 3. The CDR3: CASSSGTGGADTQYF. The CDR3 DNA follows: TGCGCCAGCAGCTCCGGGACAGGGGGCGCAGATACGCAGTATTTT.

A word on this clonotype: The junction and the germline gene differ at one end; a read error may be behind it. V is TRBV28 and J is TRBJ2-7; no reliable D call. This CDR3 region has 14 residues. Germline CDR1 reads MDHEN; CDR2 reads SYDVKM. CDR3 region: CASSPRGSTYGQYF. The CDR3 nucleotides are TGTGCCAGCAGTCCCCGTGGCAGCACCTACGGGCAGTACTTC. The full variable domain, with the rest looked up from reference TRBV28 and TRBJ2-7, is DVKVTQSSRYLVKRTGEKVFLECVQDMDHENMFWYRQDPGLGLRLIYFSYDVKMKEKGDIPEGYSVSREKKERFSLILESASTNQTSMYLCASSPRGSTYGQYFGPGTRLTVT.

This clonotype has a count of ten or more. The chain carries TRBV20-1 and TRBJ1-1; no firm D call. The CDR3 loop spans 12 amino acids. Between the trimmed V and J ends, which lost 3 bases and 1 base, there was a span of 6 bases. Germline CDR1 and CDR2: DFQATT and SNEGSKA (reference sequence). The DNA for the CDR3 is TGCAGTGCTAGGGGCAGGAACACTGAAGCTTTCTTT. It translates to CSARGRNTEAFF.

Only a few counts were recorded for this clonotype. The CDR3 coding sequence is TGTGCCACCAGTGATACGCATTTAACTCAGCCCCAGCATTTT. It is translated as CATSDTHLTQPQHF. The chain uses TRBV24-1 and TRBJ1-5, with D unclear. Germline loops: CDR1 KGHDR, CDR2 SFDVKD. The CDR3 covers 14 residues. Trimming shortened V by 3 bases and J by 6 bases, and 11 bases separated the two germline ends.

This clonotype appeared many times. This chain connects TRBV19 to TRBJ2-7; D remains unclear. The CDR3 is 15 residues long. Trimming left V 4 bases short and J 0 bases short, with 13 bases between. Germline assignment: CDR1 LNHDA and CDR2 SQIVND (reference sequence). The chain's CDR3 is CASSKEWADSYEQYF. The CDR3 DNA reads TGTGCCAGTAGTAAGGAGTGGGCAGACTCCTACGAGCAGTACTTC.